The clone carrying this T cell receptor beta chain was counted ten times or more. Trimming took 0 bases from V and 1 from J, leaving 4 bases between them. There are 14 residues in the CDR3. Germline V CDR1 and CDR2: SEHNR, FQNEAQ (reference sequence). The sample comes from a study of CD8 T cells in ankylosing spondylitis. TCRdb fed the 5' RACE reads into MiXCR, producing one record per CDR3 protein. Of roughly 120,000 distinct CDR3 sequences in the sample, 7% are singletons; the top ten hold about 12%. Sequenced material: blood, either unsorted or a sorted T cell fraction (not recorded which). The V gene is TRBV7-9, the J gene TRBJ1-5; D is unresolved. This clonotype was sampled from a male donor with ankylosing spondylitis or in good health (not recorded which). The CDR3 sequence is CASSLAWSNQPQHF. In DNA form, the CDR3 reads TGTGCCAGCAGCTTAGCTTGGAGCAATCAGCCCCAGCATTTT.